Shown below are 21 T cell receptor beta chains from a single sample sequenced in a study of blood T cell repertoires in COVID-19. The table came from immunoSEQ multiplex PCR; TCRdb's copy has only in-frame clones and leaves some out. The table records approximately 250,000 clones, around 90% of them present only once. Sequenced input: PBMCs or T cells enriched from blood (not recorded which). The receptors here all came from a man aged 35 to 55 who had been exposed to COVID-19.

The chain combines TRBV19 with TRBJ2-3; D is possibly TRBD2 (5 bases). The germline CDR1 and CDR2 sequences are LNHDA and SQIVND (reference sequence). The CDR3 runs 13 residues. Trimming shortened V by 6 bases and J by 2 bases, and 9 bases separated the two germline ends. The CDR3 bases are TGTGCCAGTAGGGTAGCGAACACAGATACGCAGTATTTT. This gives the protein CASRVANTDTQYF.

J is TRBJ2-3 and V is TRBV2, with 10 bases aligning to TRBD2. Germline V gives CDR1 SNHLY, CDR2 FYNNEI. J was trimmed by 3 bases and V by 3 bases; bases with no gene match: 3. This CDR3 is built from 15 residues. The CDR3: CASSDPGLATDTQYF. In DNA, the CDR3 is TGTGCCAGCAGTGACCCGGGACTAGCGACAGATACGCAGTATTTT.

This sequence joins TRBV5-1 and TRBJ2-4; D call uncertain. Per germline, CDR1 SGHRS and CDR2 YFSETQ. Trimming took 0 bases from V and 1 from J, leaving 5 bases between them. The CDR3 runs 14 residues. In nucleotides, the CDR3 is TGCGCCAGCAGCTTGGACACCGCCAAAAACATTCAGTACTTC. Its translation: CASSLDTAKNIQYF. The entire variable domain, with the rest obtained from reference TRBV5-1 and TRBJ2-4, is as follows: KAGVTQTPRYLIKTRGQQVTLSCSPISGHRSVSWYQQTPGQGLQFLFEYFSETQRNKGNFPGRFSGRQFSNSRSEMNVSTLELGDSALYLCASSLDTAKNIQYFGAGTRLSVL.

Here the CDR3 DNA reads TGCAGTGCTAGGAGAGAGAAGTTCTTC. Translating gives CSARREKFF. The chain is built from TRBV20-1 and TRBJ2-1, with unresolved D. Germline V gene sequence: CDR1 DFQATT, CDR2 SNEGSKA (reference sequence). The CDR3 extends over 9 amino acids. Trimming took 3 bases from V and 14 from J, leaving 8 bases between them.

The CDR3, as DNA: TGTGCCAGCAGTTTGGGGACAGGGGCCCCTGTTCCGCCCCAGCATTTT. Protein: CASSLGTGAPVPPQHF. V and J are TRBV28 and TRBJ1-5; TRBD1 aligns across 10 bases. The CDR3 sequence is 16 residues long. CDR1 MDHEN and CDR2 SYDVKM come from the germline V gene. V gave up 3 bases and J gave up 9 bases; unmatched junction bases: 11.

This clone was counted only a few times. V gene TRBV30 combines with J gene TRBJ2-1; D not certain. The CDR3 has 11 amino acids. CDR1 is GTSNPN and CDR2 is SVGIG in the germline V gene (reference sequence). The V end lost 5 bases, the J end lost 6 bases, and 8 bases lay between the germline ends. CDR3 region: CAWSSVNEQFF. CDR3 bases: TGTGCCTGGTCGAGCGTCAATGAGCAGTTCTTC.

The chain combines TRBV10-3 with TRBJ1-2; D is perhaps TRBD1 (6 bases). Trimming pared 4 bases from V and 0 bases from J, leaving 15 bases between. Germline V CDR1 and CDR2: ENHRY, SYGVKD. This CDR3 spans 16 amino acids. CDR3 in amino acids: CAISGTRDTANYGYTF. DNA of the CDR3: TGTGCCATCAGTGGAACGAGGGACACGGCTAACTATGGCTACACCTTC.

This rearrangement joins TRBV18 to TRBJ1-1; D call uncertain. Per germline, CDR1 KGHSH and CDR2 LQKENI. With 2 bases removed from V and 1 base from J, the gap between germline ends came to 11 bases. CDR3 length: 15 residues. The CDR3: CASSPMGNKNTEAFF. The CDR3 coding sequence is TGTGCCAGCTCACCAATGGGCAACAAGAACACTGAAGCTTTCTTT.

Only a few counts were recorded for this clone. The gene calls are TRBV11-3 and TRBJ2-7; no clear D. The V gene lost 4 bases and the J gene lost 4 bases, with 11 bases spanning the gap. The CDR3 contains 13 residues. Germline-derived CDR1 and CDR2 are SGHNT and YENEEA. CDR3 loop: CASSYTYSYEQYF. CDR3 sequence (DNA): TGTGCCAGCAGCTACACATACAGTTACGAGCAGTACTTC.

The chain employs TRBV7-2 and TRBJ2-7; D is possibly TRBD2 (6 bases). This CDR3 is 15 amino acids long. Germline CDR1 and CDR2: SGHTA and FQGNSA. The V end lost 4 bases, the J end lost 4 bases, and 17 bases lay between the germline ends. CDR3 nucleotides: TGTGCCAGCAGCTCCTGGGACGGCGGGGTGTACGAGCAGTACTTC. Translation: CASSSWDGGVYEQYF.

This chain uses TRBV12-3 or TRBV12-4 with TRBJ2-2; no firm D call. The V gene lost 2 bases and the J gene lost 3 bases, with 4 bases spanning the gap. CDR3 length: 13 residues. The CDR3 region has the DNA TGTGCCAGCAGTTTACGTTACACCGGGGAGCTGTTTTTT. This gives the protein CASSLRYTGELFF.

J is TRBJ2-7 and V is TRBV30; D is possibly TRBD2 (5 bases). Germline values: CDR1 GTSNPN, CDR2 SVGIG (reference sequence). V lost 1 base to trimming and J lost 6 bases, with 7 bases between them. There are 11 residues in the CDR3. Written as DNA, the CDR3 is TGTGCCTGGAGTGACGGAGGCGAGCAGTACTTC. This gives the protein CAWSDGGEQYF.

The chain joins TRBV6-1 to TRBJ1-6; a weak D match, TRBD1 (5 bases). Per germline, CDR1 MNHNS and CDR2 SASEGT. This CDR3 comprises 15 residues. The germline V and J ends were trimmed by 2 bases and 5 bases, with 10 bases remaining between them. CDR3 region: CASSERRQNNSPLHF. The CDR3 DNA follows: TGTGCCAGCAGTGAACGGAGACAGAATAATTCACCCCTCCACTTT.

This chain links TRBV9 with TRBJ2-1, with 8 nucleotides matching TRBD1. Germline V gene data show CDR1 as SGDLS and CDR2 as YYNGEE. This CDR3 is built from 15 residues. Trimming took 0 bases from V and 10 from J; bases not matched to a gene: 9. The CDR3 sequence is CASSVDAQGAGEQFF. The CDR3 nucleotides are TGTGCCAGCAGCGTAGACGCGCAGGGGGCGGGAGAGCAGTTCTTC. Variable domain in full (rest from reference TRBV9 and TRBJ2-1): DSGVTQTPKHLITATGQRVTLRCSPRSGDLSVYWYQQSLDQGLQFLIQYYNGEERAKGNILERFSAQQFPDLHSELNLSSLELGDSALYFCASSVDAQGAGEQFFGPGTRLTVL.

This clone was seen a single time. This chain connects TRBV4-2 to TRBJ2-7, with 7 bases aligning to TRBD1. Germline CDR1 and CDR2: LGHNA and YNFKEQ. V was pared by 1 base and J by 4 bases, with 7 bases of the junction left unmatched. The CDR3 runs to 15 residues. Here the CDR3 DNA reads TGTGCCAGCAGCCAAGGACGGGACAGCCTTTACGAGCAGTACTTC. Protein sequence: CASSQGRDSLYEQYF.

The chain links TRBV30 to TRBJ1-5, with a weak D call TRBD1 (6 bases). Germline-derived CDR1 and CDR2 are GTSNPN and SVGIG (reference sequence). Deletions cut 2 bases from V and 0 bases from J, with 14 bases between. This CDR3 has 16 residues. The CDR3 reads CAWSNLNRDSNQPQHF. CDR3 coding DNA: TGTGCCTGGAGTAACCTAAACAGGGATAGCAATCAGCCCCAGCATTTT. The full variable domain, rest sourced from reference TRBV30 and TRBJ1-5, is SQTIHQWPATLVQPVGSPLSLECTVEGTSNPNLYWYRQAAGRGLQLLFYSVGIGQISSEVPQNLSASRPQDRQFILSSKKLLLSDSGFYLCAWSNLNRDSNQPQHFGDGTRLSIL.

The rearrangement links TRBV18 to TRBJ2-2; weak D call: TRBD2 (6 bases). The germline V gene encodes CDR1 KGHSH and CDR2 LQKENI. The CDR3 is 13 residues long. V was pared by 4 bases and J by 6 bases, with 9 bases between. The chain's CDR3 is CASSRGTAGELFF. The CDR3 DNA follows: TGTGCCAGCTCACGAGGGACTGCCGGGGAGCTGTTTTTT.

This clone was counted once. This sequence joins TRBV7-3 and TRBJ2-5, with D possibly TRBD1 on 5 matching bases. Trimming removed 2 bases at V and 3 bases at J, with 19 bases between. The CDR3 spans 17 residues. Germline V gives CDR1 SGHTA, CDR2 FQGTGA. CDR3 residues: CASSLGYAGNPEETQYF. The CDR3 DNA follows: TGTGCCAGCAGCTTAGGGTACGCAGGGAATCCTGAAGAGACCCAGTACTTC.

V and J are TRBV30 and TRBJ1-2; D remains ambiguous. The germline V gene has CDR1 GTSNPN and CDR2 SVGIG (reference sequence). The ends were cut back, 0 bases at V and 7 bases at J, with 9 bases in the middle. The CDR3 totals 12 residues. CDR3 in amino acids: CAWSVLGLGYTF. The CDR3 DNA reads TGTGCCTGGAGTGTACTAGGGCTTGGCTACACCTTC.

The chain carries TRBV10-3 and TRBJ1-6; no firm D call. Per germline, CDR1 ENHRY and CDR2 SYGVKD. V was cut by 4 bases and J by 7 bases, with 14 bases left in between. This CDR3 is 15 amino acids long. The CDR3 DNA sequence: TGTGCCATCAGTGGATCCGGGAGCCAAAATTCACCCCTCCACTTT. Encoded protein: CAISGSGSQNSPLHF.

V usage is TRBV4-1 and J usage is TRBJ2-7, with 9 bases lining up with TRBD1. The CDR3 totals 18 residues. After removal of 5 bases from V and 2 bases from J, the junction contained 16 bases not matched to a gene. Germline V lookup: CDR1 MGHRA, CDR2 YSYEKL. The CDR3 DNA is TGCGCCAGCAGCTCGCCGGGACAGGGTCGCCAATTAACCTACGAGCAGTACTTC. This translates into CASSSPGQGRQLTYEQYF.